This T cell receptor (beta chain) stems from a study of read filtering for tumor transcriptome and immune sequencing (dated by TCRdb to 2020 to 2022). Concerning the study at large: The cohort had some 16 male and approximately 13 female patients with a mean age of roughly 70 years, ranging from about 45 to 85. Per sample, about 4.05 to 11 million TCR-region mapped reads were obtained with IR-seq, compared with only about 80 to 1,300 with RNA-seq. After DNase treatment, whole-transcriptome libraries were prepared using the TruSeq RNA Access Library Prep Kit. One of the main goals was to work out a read-filtering strategy for immune repertoire data, in particular whether clonotypes backed by only a single read should be removed. By revised international staging, roughly eight patients were R-ISS I, 15 to 20 were R-ISS II and 7 were R-ISS III. Using the same bone marrow samples, the study compared TCR repertoires obtained by targeted immune repertoire sequencing with those obtained by bulk whole-transcriptome sequencing.

Study-wide conclusions, independent of this receptor: In IR-seq, around 85% of clonotypes but approximately 3.7% of total reads were represented by single-read clonotypes, whereas in RNA-seq, 74.6% of clonotypes and 40% to 55% of reads were represented by single-read clonotypes. Removing single-read clonotypes increased the correlation between IR-seq and RNA-seq shared clonotype proportions. Clonotypes were captured by IR-seq at much higher depth and more reliably than by RNA-seq, and smaller IR-seq throughput was sufficient for identification of most shared clonotypes. The sorted CD138-negative fraction was not purified T cells but a mixed bone marrow immune population.

This clonotype was found many times. Its antigen has not been determined. Base qualities are not provided; no much larger clone lies one nucleotide away. Bone marrow was sampled from every patient at the time of active disease. Bone marrow mononuclear cells were isolated by Ficoll-Hypaque density gradient centrifugation. To remove myeloma plasma cells, the cells were labeled with CD138 magnetic microbeads on a MACS separator, and CD138-negative cells were then collected by negative selection. Purity of the isolated cells was checked by flow cytometry on an Attune NxT using CD138 antibodies. TRIzol reagent was used to extract total RNA, and a NanoDrop spectrophotometer was used to quantify the extracted RNA. Paired RNA-seq and IR-seq were performed on the CD138-negative bone marrow sample of each patient. The germline V gene yields MNHEY for CDR1 and SVGAGI for CDR2. Inclusive of the bounding cysteine and phenylalanine, the CDR3 is 14 residues long. Left in the record is the CDR3 DNA by itself, 42 bases read in frame from the first base. V loses 0 bases of germline sequence and J loses 8 bases, and the interval between the two ends is 10 bases.

Starting from about 400 ng RNA, TCR libraries were constructed with the Immunoverse kit using molecular barcoded adaptors that cover the alpha/delta and beta/gamma chains. TCR library preparation was performed with the same RNA that was used for transcriptome sequencing. Sequencing of TCR libraries was carried out on an Illumina HiSeq 4000 with 2 x 150 cycles. Per the original workflow: MiXCR aligned TCR reads to human V, D, J and C references and assembled the aligned reads into CDR3 clonotypes, with quality filtering and error correction included. The tcR package in R was used to analyze clonotype counts and gene usage diversity. For inspection of raw mapping reads, RNA-seq reads were mapped by STAR aligner version 2.5.3a onto GRCh37 of the human genome. To test how sequencing depth affects detected clonotypes, IR-seq fastq files were randomly downsampled with Seqtk 1.3. TCRdb reran the public reads through fastp at Q25 and MiXCR, keeping productive beta chains. Identical CDR3 protein sequences are pooled into one entry, listed with their most common genes and DNA. TCRdb, not the authors, supplied the V and J calls. The sample data list about 10,000 distinct CDR3 sequences, and about 16% of these were observed just once. Together, the top ten hold approximately 26% of the sample.

Sequencing input: a population of CD138-negative cells sorted from bone marrow. The intended sense of this specimen's cell subset or site label: bone marrow mononuclear cells depleted of CD138+ plasma/myeloma cells by negative magnetic selection. This receptor chain uses TRBV6-5 and TRBJ1-4; a tentative D call is TRBD1 (5 bases match). The receptor comes from a donor aged 40 or older with multiple myeloma. The CDR3 amino acid sequence is: CASSYSPGWEKLFF. In nucleotide form, the sequence is TGTGCCAGCAGTTACTCGCCAGGGTGGGAAAAACTGTTTTTT.